This TCR beta chain was sequenced in a study of Tregs in tolerant kidney transplant recipients. The CDR3 has 17 amino acids. Trimming took 2 bases from V and 2 from J; bases not matched to a gene: 7. Germline-derived CDR1 and CDR2 are MNHEY and SMNVEV (reference sequence). Unstimulated Tregs (CD4+CD25+CD127-) and CD4+CD25- non-Tregs were sorted from PBMCs. Notes on the study in general: Donor-specific Treg expansion exceeded global Treg expansion in tolerant patients, suggesting antigen drive.

For this clone: The target antigen is unknown.

Method: immunoSEQ multiplex PCR; TCRdb's copy keeps in-frame clones and lacks some. The sample consists of over 60,000 clones, about 88% of them appearing once. The starting material was CD4+ T cells from blood, obtained before the transplant. The chain recombines TRBV27 with TRBJ1-5, with 9 bases aligning to TRBD1. This clonotype was sampled from a human donor who received a combined kidney and bone marrow transplant. CDR3 sequence (DNA): TGTGCCAGCAGTTTAAGGGGGCGGGACAGGGGCAATCAGCCCCAGCATTTT. Translation gives CASSLRGRDRGNQPQHF.